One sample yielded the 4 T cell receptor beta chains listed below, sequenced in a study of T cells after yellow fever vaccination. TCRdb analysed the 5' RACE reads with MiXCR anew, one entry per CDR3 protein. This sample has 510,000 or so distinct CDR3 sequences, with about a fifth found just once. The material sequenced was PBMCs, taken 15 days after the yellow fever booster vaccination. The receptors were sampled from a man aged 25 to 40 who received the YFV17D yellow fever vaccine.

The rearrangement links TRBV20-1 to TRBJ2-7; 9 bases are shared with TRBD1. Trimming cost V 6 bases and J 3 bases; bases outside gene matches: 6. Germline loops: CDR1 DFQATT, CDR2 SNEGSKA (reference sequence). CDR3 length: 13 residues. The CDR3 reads CSARTGDLYEQYF. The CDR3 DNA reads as TGCAGTGCCAGGACAGGGGACCTCTACGAGCAGTACTTC.

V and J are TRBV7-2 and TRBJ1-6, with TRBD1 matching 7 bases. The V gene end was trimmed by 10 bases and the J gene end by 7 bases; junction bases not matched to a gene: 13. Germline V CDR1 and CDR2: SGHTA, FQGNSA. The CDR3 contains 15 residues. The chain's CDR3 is CATTAEGAGNSPLHF. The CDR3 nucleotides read TGTGCCACGACCGCGGAGGGGGCTGGGAATTCACCCCTCCACTTT.

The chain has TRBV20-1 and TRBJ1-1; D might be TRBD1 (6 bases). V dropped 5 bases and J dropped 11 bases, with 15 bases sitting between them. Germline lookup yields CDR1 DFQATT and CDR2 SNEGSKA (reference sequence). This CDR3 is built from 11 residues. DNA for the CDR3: TGCAGTGCTCGCCTCGGAGGGGGTGCTTTCTTT. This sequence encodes CSARLGGGAFF.

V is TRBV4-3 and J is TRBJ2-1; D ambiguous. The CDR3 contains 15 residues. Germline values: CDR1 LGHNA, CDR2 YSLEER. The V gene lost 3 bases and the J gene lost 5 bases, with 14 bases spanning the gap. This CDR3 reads CASSHSWAIDNEQFF. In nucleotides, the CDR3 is TGCGCCAGCAGCCACTCGTGGGCCATCGACAATGAGCAGTTCTTC.